One sample yielded the 28 T cell receptor beta chains listed below, sequenced in a study of blood T cell repertoires in COVID-19 (dated by TCRdb to the early 2020s). Library preparation employed the immunoSEQ multiplex PCR assay. TCRdb carries this immuneACCESS record with in-frame sequences only. Its versions omit some clonotypes, under half of them owing to an unresolved V gene in the studies checked, with the rest unexplained. The sample table holds 110,000 to 150,000 clones, of which 85% to 90% were seen once. The leading ten clones occupy around 2.9% of the sample. The source material was peripheral blood. The source of these receptors is a man in his 60s with active or convalescent COVID-19.

This clone was detected only once. V usage is TRBV6-5 and J usage is TRBJ1-4; maybe TRBD1 (6 bases). The CDR3 contains 14 residues. Germline V gene sequence: CDR1 MNHEY, CDR2 SVGAGI. V lost 6 bases and J 7 bases, leaving 15 bases between the germline ends. CDR3 protein: CASSRGGWGEKLFF. For the CDR3, the DNA is TGTGCCAGCAGCAGGGGAGGGTGGGGTGAAAAACTGTTTTTT.

The chain employs TRBV27 and TRBJ1-1; possible D gene TRBD1, 6 bases. Germline lookup yields CDR1 MNHEY and CDR2 SMNVEV (reference sequence). The CDR3 consists of 14 residues. With 2 bases removed from V and 1 base from J, the gap between germline ends came to 8 bases. Here the CDR3 DNA reads TGTGCCAGCAGTTTAAGGGGACAGAACACTGAAGCTTTCTTT. Amino acids: CASSLRGQNTEAFF.

The gene calls are TRBV7-3 and TRBJ1-3; D might be TRBD1 (6 bases). The CDR3 length is 15 residues. The V end lost 5 bases, the J end lost 0 bases, and 11 bases lay between the germline ends. The germline V gene encodes CDR1 SGHTA and CDR2 FQGTGA. The CDR3 sequence: CASSPDSHSGNTIYF. DNA of the CDR3: TGTGCCAGCAGCCCGGACAGCCACTCTGGAAACACCATATATTTT.

The V and J genes are TRBV6-2 or TRBV6-3 and TRBJ1-1; tentative D call: TRBD1 (5 bases). V was cut by 6 bases and J by 3 bases, with 14 bases left in between. Germline V CDR1 and CDR2: MNHEY, SVGEGT. The CDR3 covers 14 residues. CDR3 DNA sequence: TGTGCCAGCAGCCCCCCAGGGCGGCACACTGAAGCTTTCTTT. Its translation is CASSPPGRHTEAFF.

The chain is built from TRBV20-1 and TRBJ1-5; D unclear. From germline, CDR1 is DFQATT and CDR2 SNEGSKA (reference sequence). V dropped 3 bases and J dropped 1 base, with 10 bases sitting between them. The CDR3 is 14 residues long. The CDR3 loop is CSASLTNSNQPQHF. As DNA, the CDR3 is TGCAGTGCTAGTCTGACAAACAGCAATCAGCCCCAGCATTTT.

The rearrangement links TRBV19 to TRBJ1-3; D unclear. Looked up from germline, CDR1 is LNHDA and CDR2 is SQIVND (reference sequence). V was shortened by 7 bases and J by 2 bases, with 6 bases between the two germline ends. This CDR3 has 12 amino acids. CDR3 coding DNA: TGTGCCAGTAACCAGGCTGGAAACACCATATATTTT. This sequence encodes CASNQAGNTIYF.

The gene calls are TRBV28 and TRBJ2-1; 10 bases fit TRBD1. Trimming at V came to 6 bases and at J to 5 bases, leaving 4 bases not matched to a gene. Germline CDR1 MDHEN, CDR2 SYDVKM. This CDR3 has 14 amino acids. The chain's CDR3 is CASRTGGEHNEQFF. The DNA for the CDR3 is TGTGCCAGCAGGACAGGGGGCGAACACAATGAGCAGTTCTTC. The full variable domain, in which reference TRBV28 and TRBJ2-1 provide the parts outside the CDR3, is DVKVTQSSRYLVKRTGEKVFLECVQDMDHENMFWYRQDPGLGLRLIYFSYDVKMKEKGDIPEGYSVSREKKERFSLILESASTNQTSMYLCASRTGGEHNEQFFGPGTRLTVL.

The chain uses TRBV6-5 and TRBJ2-7; tentatively, D is TRBD1 (6 bases). Germline V gene lookup returns CDR1 MNHEY and CDR2 SVGAGI. CDR3 length: 14 residues. Trimming took 6 bases from V and 0 from J, leaving 12 bases between them. CDR3 loop: CASSTLDSSYEQYF. In DNA, the CDR3 is TGTGCCAGCAGCACCTTGGACAGCTCCTACGAGCAGTACTTC.

The chain couples TRBV5-4 to TRBJ1-3, with 9 bases that match TRBD1. Germline V gives CDR1 SGHNT, CDR2 YYREEE (reference sequence). This CDR3 is 16 amino acids long. The trim removed 3 bases at V and 4 bases at J, leaving 8 bases unmatched. The CDR3 sequence: CASSYSQGAQGNTIYF. The CDR3 DNA reads TGTGCCAGCAGCTACTCACAGGGGGCGCAAGGAAACACCATATATTTT.

This chain uses TRBV30 with TRBJ2-3; 8 positions match TRBD2. V gave up 7 bases and J gave up 0 bases; unmatched junction bases: 3. This CDR3 has 13 amino acids. The germline gives CDR1 GTSNPN, CDR2 SVGIG (reference sequence). The CDR3 here is CALGLESTDTQYF. The CDR3 DNA reads as TGTGCCTTGGGACTAGAAAGCACAGATACGCAGTATTTT.

The chain carries TRBV14 and TRBJ1-2; D gene unclear. This CDR3 comprises 17 residues. Germline CDR1 SGHDN, CDR2 FVKESK. V lost 0 bases and J lost 8, with 22 bases in between. The CDR3 DNA is TGTGCCAGCAGCCAAGATCGCGGTGATTGGTATCTGCAGGGCTACACCTTC. Its protein is CASSQDRGDWYLQGYTF.

This chain uses TRBV6-4 with TRBJ1-1, with D maybe TRBD1 (6 bases). Germline V gives CDR1 MRHNA, CDR2 SNTAGT. CDR3 length equals 14 residues. The ends were cut back, 0 bases at V and 4 bases at J, with 9 bases in the middle. CDR3 amino acids: CASSDSQGSTEAFF. The CDR3 DNA reads TGTGCCAGCAGTGACTCGCAGGGGTCCACTGAAGCTTTCTTT.

This sequence joins TRBV10-3 and TRBJ1-5; possible D gene TRBD1, 6 bases. V gave up 6 bases and J gave up 6 bases, with 15 bases separating them. Germline CDR1 ENHRY, CDR2 SYGVKD. This CDR3 has 14 residues. CDR3 region: CAIRGRGPSQPQHF. The CDR3 DNA follows: TGTGCCATCAGAGGCAGGGGCCCGAGTCAGCCCCAGCATTTT.

This clone was observed a few times. The chain combines TRBV10-3 with TRBJ2-2; the D gene is possibly TRBD2 (5 bases). CDR1 is ENHRY, CDR2 SYGVKD, per germline. The CDR3 contains 16 residues. The germline V and J ends were trimmed by 6 bases and 0 bases, with 14 bases remaining between them. The DNA of the CDR3 is TGTGCCATCAGCGCGGCGGGCTCCACGAACACCGGGGAGCTGTTTTTT. It is translated as CAISAAGSTNTGELFF.

The chain combines TRBV6-1 with TRBJ1-2, with a possible D match to TRBD1 (6 bases). The CDR3 length is 15 residues. CDR1 MNHNS and CDR2 SASEGT come from the germline V gene. V was clipped by 3 bases and J by 4 bases, with 15 bases between them. DNA of the CDR3: TGTGCCAGCAGTGAGGGGGCAAGTAGGGCCTATGGCTACACCTTC. Translation: CASSEGASRAYGYTF.

The chain joins TRBV28 to TRBJ2-3, with 11 bases identical to TRBD2. The CDR3 totals 16 residues. The J segment lost 4 bases and the V segment lost 3 bases, leaving 6 bases of the junction unmatched. Germline V gene data show CDR1 as MDHEN and CDR2 as SYDVKM. The CDR3 DNA sequence: TGTGCCAGCAGTTTGGGTAGCGGGGGGGCCCCAGATACGCAGTATTTT. Translation: CASSLGSGGAPDTQYF. Using reference TRBV28 and TRBJ2-3 for the parts outside the CDR3, the full variable domain is DVKVTQSSRYLVKRTGEKVFLECVQDMDHENMFWYRQDPGLGLRLIYFSYDVKMKEKGDIPEGYSVSREKKERFSLILESASTNQTSMYLCASSLGSGGAPDTQYFGPGTRLTVL.

The J gene is TRBJ2-7, the V gene TRBV7-3; the D gene is possibly TRBD2 (6 bases). The CDR3 has 17 amino acids. The V gene lost 1 base and the J gene lost 7 bases, with 23 bases spanning the gap. Germline V gene data show CDR1 as SGHTA and CDR2 as FQGTGA. The CDR3 sequence: CASSLRGGGTPWGEQYF. The CDR3 DNA reads TGTGCCAGCAGCTTAAGAGGAGGTGGGACTCCCTGGGGGGAGCAGTACTTC.

This rearrangement joins TRBV2 to TRBJ2-5; 10 nucleotides agree with TRBD1. The CDR3 length is 13 residues. Germline V CDR1 and CDR2: SNHLY, FYNNEI. V dropped 7 bases and J dropped 5; count of bases not matched to a gene: 4. CDR3 bases: TGTGCCAGCACCGGGACAGGGGTTGAGACCCAGTACTTC. Protein: CASTGTGVETQYF.

V is TRBV28 and J is TRBJ1-2; no firm D call. CDR1 MDHEN and CDR2 SYDVKM come from the germline V gene. This CDR3 has 12 amino acids. V was trimmed by 4 bases and J by 2 bases, leaving 5 bases between them. The CDR3 nucleotides read TGTGCCAGCAGTTCGGTGAACTATGGCTACACCTTC. It encodes CASSSVNYGYTF.

The V call is TRBV11-3, the J call TRBJ1-4; 8 bases are shared with TRBD1. Germline assignment: CDR1 SGHNT and CDR2 YENEEA. The CDR3 contains 19 residues. V shed 1 base, J shed 0 bases, and the junction held 10 bases outside the gene matches. The CDR3: CASSLADRVYSSTNEKLFF. CDR3 DNA sequence: TGTGCCAGCAGCTTAGCGGACAGGGTGTACTCTTCAACTAATGAAAAACTGTTTTTT.

J is TRBJ2-7 and V is TRBV4-1; 9 nucleotides agree with TRBD1. The CDR3 is made up of 16 amino acids. Looked up from germline, CDR1 is MGHRA and CDR2 is YSYEKL. The ends lost 4 bases at V and 6 bases at J; junction bases unmatched: 13. The CDR3 here is CASSRASTGTGFEQYF. CDR3 bases: TGCGCCAGCAGCCGAGCTAGCACCGGGACAGGGTTCGAGCAGTACTTC.

The chain combines TRBV5-5 with TRBJ1-5; 7 bases are shared with TRBD1. Germline CDR1 reads SGHKS; CDR2 reads YYEKEE (reference sequence). With V trimmed by 0 bases and J by 6 bases, 9 bases remained unmatched. There are 16 residues in the CDR3. CDR3 sequence: CASSLDGRGSFQPQHF. CDR3 nucleotides: TGTGCCAGCAGCTTGGATGGCAGGGGGTCTTTTCAGCCCCAGCATTTT.

This clone occurred once. The CDR3 DNA sequence: TGTGCCTGCTCACAGGGTACGCCTGGAAACACCATATATTTT. Residues: CACSQGTPGNTIYF. V usage is TRBV30 and J usage is TRBJ1-3, with D possibly TRBD1 on 6 matching bases. V lost 6 bases, J lost 2 bases, and 14 bases lay in between. Germline V gives CDR1 GTSNPN, CDR2 SVGIG (reference sequence). The CDR3 runs to 14 residues.

The J gene is TRBJ2-3, the V gene TRBV10-2, with 10 bases lining up with TRBD2. Germline CDR1 WSHSY, CDR2 SAAADI. Trimming took 3 bases from V and 4 from J; bases not matched to a gene: 10. CDR3 length: 17 residues. This chain's CDR3 is CASSELAGIANPDTQYF. As DNA, the CDR3 is TGCGCCAGCAGTGAACTAGCGGGGATAGCCAACCCAGATACGCAGTATTTT.

The genes are TRBV6-5 and TRBJ2-3, with 8 bases lining up with TRBD1. With V trimmed by 6 bases and J by 4 bases, 0 bases remained unmatched. Germline-derived CDR1 and CDR2 are MNHEY and SVGAGI. CDR3 length: 12 residues. The CDR3 DNA follows: TGTGCCAGCAGGACAGGGGCAGATACGCAGTATTTT. This codes for CASRTGADTQYF.

V and J are TRBV6-2 or TRBV6-3 and TRBJ2-1; TRBD2 matches at 9 bases. V trimming: 2 bases; J trimming: 4 bases; junction bases outside the gene matches: 3. The CDR3 has 15 residues. Germline V lookup: CDR1 MNHEY, CDR2 SVGEGT. CDR3 protein: CASSYASGDYNEQFF. CDR3 coding DNA: TGTGCCAGCAGTTACGCTAGCGGGGATTACAATGAGCAGTTCTTC.

The rearrangement joins TRBV2 to TRBJ1-5; D is uncertain. The length of the CDR3 is 16 residues. The germline V and J ends were trimmed by 1 base and 2 bases, with 12 bases remaining between them. Germline V gene data show CDR1 as SNHLY and CDR2 as FYNNEI. CDR3 residues: CASSEGNTEGNQPQHF. DNA for the CDR3: TGTGCCAGCAGTGAAGGAAACACGGAGGGCAATCAGCCCCAGCATTTT.

This clone was seen only once. The rearrangement links TRBV6-2 or TRBV6-3 to TRBJ1-2, with D possibly TRBD1 on 6 matching bases. CDR3 size: 14 residues. Germline V CDR1 and CDR2: MNHEY, SVGEGT. Trimming pared 4 bases from V and 9 bases from J, leaving 18 bases between. This CDR3 reads CASSFGQQVVSYTF. In DNA form, the CDR3 reads TGTGCCAGCAGTTTCGGACAGCAAGTAGTAAGCTACACCTTC.